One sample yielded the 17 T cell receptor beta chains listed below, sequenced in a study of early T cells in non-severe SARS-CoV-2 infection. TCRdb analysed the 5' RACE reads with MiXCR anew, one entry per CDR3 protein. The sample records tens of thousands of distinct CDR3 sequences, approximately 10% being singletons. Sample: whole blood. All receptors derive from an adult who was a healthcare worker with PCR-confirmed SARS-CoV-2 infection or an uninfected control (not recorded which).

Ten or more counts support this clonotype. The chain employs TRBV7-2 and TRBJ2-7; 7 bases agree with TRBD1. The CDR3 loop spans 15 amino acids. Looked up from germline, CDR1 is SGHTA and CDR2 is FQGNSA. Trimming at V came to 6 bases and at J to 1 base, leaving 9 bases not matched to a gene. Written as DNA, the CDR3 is TGTGCCAGCAGTCGCCGGGACAGATTTTCCTACGAGCAGTACTTC. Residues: CASSRRDRFSYEQYF.

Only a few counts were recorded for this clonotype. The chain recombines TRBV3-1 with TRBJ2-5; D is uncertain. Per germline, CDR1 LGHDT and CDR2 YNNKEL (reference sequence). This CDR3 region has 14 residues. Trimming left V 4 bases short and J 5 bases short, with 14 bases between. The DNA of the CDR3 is TGTGCCAGCAGCCCCCGTAGGAACGGCGAGACCCAGTACTTC. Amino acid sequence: CASSPRRNGETQYF.

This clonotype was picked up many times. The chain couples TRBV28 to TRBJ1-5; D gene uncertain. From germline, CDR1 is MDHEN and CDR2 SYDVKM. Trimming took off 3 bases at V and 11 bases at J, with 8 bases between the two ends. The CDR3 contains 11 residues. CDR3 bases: TGTGCCAGCAGTTTTCGTGGGGCCCAGCATTTT. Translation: CASSFRGAQHF.

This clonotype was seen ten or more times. The CDR3 sequence is CASSQVRRSYNEQFF. Written as DNA, the CDR3 is TGTGCCAGCAGCCAAGTGCGACGGAGCTACAATGAGCAGTTCTTC. The rearrangement uses TRBV14 and TRBJ2-1; no clear D gene. This CDR3 is 15 amino acids long. Between the trimmed V and J ends, which lost 1 base and 3 bases, there was a span of 10 bases. Per germline, CDR1 SGHDN and CDR2 FVKESK.

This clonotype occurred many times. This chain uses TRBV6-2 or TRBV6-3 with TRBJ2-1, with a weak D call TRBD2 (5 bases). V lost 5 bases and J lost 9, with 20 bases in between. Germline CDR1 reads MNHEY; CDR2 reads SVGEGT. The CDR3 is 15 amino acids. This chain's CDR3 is CASSQTSTRGAEQFF. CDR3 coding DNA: TGTGCCAGCAGTCAGACTTCCACCCGGGGAGCTGAGCAGTTCTTC.

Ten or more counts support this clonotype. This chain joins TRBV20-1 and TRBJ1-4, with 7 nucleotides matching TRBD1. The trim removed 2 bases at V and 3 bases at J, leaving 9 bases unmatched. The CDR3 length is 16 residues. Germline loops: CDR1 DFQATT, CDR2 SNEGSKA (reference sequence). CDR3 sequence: CSARKESGGSNEKLFF. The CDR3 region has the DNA TGCAGTGCTAGAAAGGAGTCAGGGGGGTCTAATGAAAAACTGTTTTTT.

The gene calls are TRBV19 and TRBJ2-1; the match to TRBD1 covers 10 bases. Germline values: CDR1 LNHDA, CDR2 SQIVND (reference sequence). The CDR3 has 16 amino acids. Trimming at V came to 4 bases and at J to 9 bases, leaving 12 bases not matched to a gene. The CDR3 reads CASSKGSGTGDTEQFF. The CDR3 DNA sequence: TGTGCCAGTAGTAAGGGCTCTGGGACAGGGGACACTGAGCAGTTCTTC.

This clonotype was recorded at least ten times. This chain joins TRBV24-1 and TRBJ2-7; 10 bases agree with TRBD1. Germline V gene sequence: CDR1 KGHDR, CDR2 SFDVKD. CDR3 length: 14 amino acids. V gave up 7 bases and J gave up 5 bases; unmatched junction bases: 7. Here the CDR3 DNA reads TGTGCCACCAGCTTGACAGGGGGCTCTGACGAGCAGTACTTC. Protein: CATSLTGGSDEQYF.

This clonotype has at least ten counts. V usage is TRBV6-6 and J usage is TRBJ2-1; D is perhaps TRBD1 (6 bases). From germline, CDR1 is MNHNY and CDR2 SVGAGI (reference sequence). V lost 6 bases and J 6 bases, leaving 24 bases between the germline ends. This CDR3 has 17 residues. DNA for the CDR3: TGTGCCAGCAGCCCCCCCCAGACCGGGACAAGACCCAATGAGCAGTTCTTC. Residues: CASSPPQTGTRPNEQFF.

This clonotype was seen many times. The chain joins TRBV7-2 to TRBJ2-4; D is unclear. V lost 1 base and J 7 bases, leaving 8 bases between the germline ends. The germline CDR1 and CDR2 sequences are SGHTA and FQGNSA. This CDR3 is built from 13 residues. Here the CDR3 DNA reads TGTGCCAGCAGCTTAGACACTACCAACATTCAGTACTTC. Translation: CASSLDTTNIQYF.

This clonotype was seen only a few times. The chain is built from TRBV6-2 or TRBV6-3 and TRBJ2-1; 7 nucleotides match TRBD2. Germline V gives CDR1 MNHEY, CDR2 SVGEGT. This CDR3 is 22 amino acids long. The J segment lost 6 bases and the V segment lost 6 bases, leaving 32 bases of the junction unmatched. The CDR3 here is CASSPQTPTSSGARGISNEQFF. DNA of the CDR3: TGTGCCAGCAGCCCCCAGACCCCGACTAGCAGCGGGGCTCGGGGGATTAGCAATGAGCAGTTCTTC.

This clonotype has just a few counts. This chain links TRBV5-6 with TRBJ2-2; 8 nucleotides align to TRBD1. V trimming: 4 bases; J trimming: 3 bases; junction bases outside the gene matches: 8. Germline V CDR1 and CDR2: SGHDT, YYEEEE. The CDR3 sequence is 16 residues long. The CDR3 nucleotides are TGTGCCAGCAGCCAAAAAACGGACAGGGACACCGGGGAGCTGTTTTTT. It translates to CASSQKTDRDTGELFF.

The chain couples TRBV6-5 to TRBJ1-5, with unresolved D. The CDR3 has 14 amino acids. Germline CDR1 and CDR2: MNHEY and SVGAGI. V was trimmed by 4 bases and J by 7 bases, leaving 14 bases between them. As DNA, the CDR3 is TGTGCCAGCAGTTCGCGGAGGGAAGCCCAGCCCCAGCATTTT. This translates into CASSSRREAQPQHF.

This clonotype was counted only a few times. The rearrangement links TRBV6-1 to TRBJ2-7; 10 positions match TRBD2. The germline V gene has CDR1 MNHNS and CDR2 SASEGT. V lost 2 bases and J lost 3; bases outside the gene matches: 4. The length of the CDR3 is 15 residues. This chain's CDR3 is CASSELGTSVYEQYF. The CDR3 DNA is TGTGCCAGCAGTGAATTGGGGACTAGCGTCTACGAGCAGTACTTC.

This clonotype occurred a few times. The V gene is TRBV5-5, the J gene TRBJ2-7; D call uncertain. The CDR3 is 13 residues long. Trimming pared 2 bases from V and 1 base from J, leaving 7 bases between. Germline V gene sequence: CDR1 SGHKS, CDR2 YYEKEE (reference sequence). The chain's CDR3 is CASSFSVSYEQYF. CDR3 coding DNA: TGTGCCAGCAGCTTTTCGGTTTCCTACGAGCAGTACTTC.

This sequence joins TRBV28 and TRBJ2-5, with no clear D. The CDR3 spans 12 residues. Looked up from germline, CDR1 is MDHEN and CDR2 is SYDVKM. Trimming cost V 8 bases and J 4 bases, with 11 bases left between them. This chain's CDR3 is CASGQVAETQYF. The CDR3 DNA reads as TGTGCCAGCGGCCAGGTGGCAGAGACCCAGTACTTC. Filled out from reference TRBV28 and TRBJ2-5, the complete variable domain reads DVKVTQSSRYLVKRTGEKVFLECVQDMDHENMFWYRQDPGLGLRLIYFSYDVKMKEKGDIPEGYSVSREKKERFSLILESASTNQTSMYLCASGQVAETQYFGPGTRLLVL.

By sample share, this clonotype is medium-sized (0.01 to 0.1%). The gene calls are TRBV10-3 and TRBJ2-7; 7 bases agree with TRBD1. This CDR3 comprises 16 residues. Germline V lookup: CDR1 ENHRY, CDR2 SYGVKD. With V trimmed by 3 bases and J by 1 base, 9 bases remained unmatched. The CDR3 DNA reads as TGTGCCATCAGTGACAGAGACAGGGTCTCTTCCTACGAGCAGTACTTC. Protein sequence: CAISDRDRVSSYEQYF.